This T cell receptor (beta chain) was identified during a study of early T cells in non-severe SARS-CoV-2 infection (dated by TCRdb to about 2021). Describing the broader study: TCR sequencing used bulk RNA from unsorted whole blood, so alpha and beta chains could not be paired.

Sequences SGHAT (CDR1) and FQNNGV (CDR2) are obtained from the germline V gene. Deletion took 1 base off V and 9 bases off J, with a span of 10 bases between the germline ends. Measured from the cysteine to the phenylalanine, the CDR3 is 13 residues long. Of all the DNA, just the CDR3 is kept, 39 bases in frame from base 1. There are a few counts of this clonotype. There is no known antigen for this receptor. Base-call qualities are not available, and no considerably larger clone is one nucleotide away. The library was produced with 5' RACE. The listed sequencing device is NextSeq 500. The TCR library protocol attached unique molecular identifiers to individual cDNA molecules to correct for sequencing error and PCR bias. Sequencing covered both TCR alpha and beta chains, and within each sample the abundances of alpha and beta sequences were tightly co-correlated. The study's processing was this. Decombinator V4 was used to annotate TCR sequences for V gene, J gene and CDR3. TCRs were defined as expanded if a significant change between any two time points was detected under a Poisson model with p below 0.0001. TCR abundances were normalised to the total number of TCRs sequenced per sample and were expressed as counts per million. MAIT TCRs were defined by TRAV1-2 paired with TRAJ12, TRAJ20 or TRAJ33, and iNKT TCRs by TRAV10 paired with TRAJ18. A search of VDJdb, accessed on 1 November 2021, was run for TCRs annotated to CMV, EBV and SARS-CoV-2, with TCRs annotated for multiple antigens excluded. TCRdb reanalyzed the raw reads on its own, using fastp at Q25 for trimming and MiXCR for clone calling, and kept in-frame beta chains. Each entry is one CDR3 protein sequence, shown with its most common DNA and genes. TCRdb's processing, not the authors' own work, is the source of the V and J calls. For this sample there are approximately 70,000 distinct CDR3 sequences; about 5% appear just once. The ten most abundant clones make up around 6.6% of the sample.

Study-wide conclusions, independent of this receptor: VDJdb matching was skewed toward anti-spike CD8 responses, so virus-specific expansions were likely underestimated and private and CD4 specificities were missed.

This was a case-control study nested in a cohort of healthcare workers in London, UK, who had nasopharyngeal swab PCR tests and blood samples taken every week. Healthcare workers were recruited between 23 and 31 March 2020, during the week of the UK lockdown, and were followed weekly for up to about 15 weeks. The source of this sequence is an adult who was a healthcare worker with PCR-confirmed SARS-CoV-2 infection or an uninfected control (not recorded which). The chain joins TRBV11-2 to TRBJ2-1, with a weak D call of TRBD2 (6 bases match). Sequencing used whole blood, obtained at baseline. The DNA sequence is as follows: TGTGCCAGCAGCTTAGTCGGGGGACCTGAGCAGTTCTTC. Its coded protein is CASSLVGGPEQFF.